The 4 T cell receptor beta chains below all came from one sample that was sequenced in a study of T cell responses to AZD1222 COVID-19 vaccine. Method: immunoSEQ multiplex PCR; TCRdb's copy keeps in-frame clones and lacks some. Of more than 140,000 clones in the sample, approximately 88% were seen once. This sample comprised peripheral blood, obtained on day 0 of MenACWY control vaccination. Source of these receptors: an adult in good health.

This clone was observed once. The rearrangement joins TRBV9 to TRBJ1-6; D gene uncertain. Germline assignment: CDR1 SGDLS and CDR2 YYNGEE. V gave up 2 bases and J gave up 7 bases, with 7 bases separating them. This CDR3 has 13 residues. CDR3 residues: CASSVPGNSPLHF. The CDR3 DNA reads TGTGCCAGCAGCGTGCCAGGAAATTCACCCCTCCACTTT.

The rearrangement links TRBV2 to TRBJ1-2; tentatively, D is TRBD1 (6 bases). Germline CDR1 reads SNHLY; CDR2 reads FYNNEI. The CDR3 runs 13 residues. With 5 bases removed from V and 7 bases from J, the gap between germline ends came to 14 bases. The CDR3 nucleotides are TGTGCCAGCAGTTTCAGGGGAAGGGGTGGCTACACCTTC. The encoded protein is CASSFRGRGGYTF.

The V call is TRBV7-6, the J call TRBJ1-4; no firm D call. Trimming stripped 3 bases from V and 4 bases from J, with 9 bases between. In germline, CDR1 is SGHVS, CDR2 FNYEAQ. The CDR3 runs 14 residues. CDR3 DNA: TGTGCCAGCAGCTTGGGCCGGATTAATGAAAAACTGTTTTTT. This encodes CASSLGRINEKLFF.

The chain has TRBV7-3 and TRBJ1-1; D is undetermined. The CDR3 has 15 amino acids. The V and J ends lost 2 bases and 6 bases respectively, with 16 bases between them. The germline V gene encodes CDR1 SGHTA and CDR2 FQGTGA. CDR3 sequence reads: CASSLGSYPGAEAFF. The CDR3 region has the DNA TGTGCCAGCAGCTTAGGTTCATATCCGGGCGCTGAAGCTTTCTTT. The full variable domain, its missing parts supplied by reference TRBV7-3 and TRBJ1-1, is GAGVSQTPSNKVTEKGKYVELRCDPISGHTALYWYRQSLGQGPEFLIYFQGTGAADDSGLPNDRFFAVRPEGSVSTLKIQRTERGDSAVYLCASSLGSYPGAEAFFGQGTRLTVV.